The 12 T cell receptor beta chains below were found in one sample sequenced in a study of T cell repertoires in cytomegalovirus infection. TCRdb independently ran MiXCR on the reads; one entry per CDR3 protein. Of approximately 500,000 distinct CDR3 sequences detected, about 17% appear once; the ten largest clones hold 20% to 30%. Sample: CD8+ T cells from PBMCs. The receptors were sampled from a human donor in good health (CMV status not recorded). Some clones in this sample may be carry-over from other donors' samples.

The J gene is TRBJ2-1, the V gene TRBV20-1, with D possibly matching TRBD2 (5 bases). Trimming stripped 4 bases from V and 2 bases from J, with 15 bases between. The CDR3 covers 15 residues. In germline, CDR1 is DFQATT, CDR2 SNEGSKA (reference sequence). CDR3 nucleotide sequence: TGCAGTGCTATCCGGGGTAGGAACCCCTACAATGAGCAGTTCTTC. Translating it yields CSAIRGRNPYNEQFF.

This clonotype was seen ten or more times. The chain links TRBV6-2 or TRBV6-3 to TRBJ2-6; a possible D gene is TRBD1 (6 bases). CDR3 size: 16 residues. Trimming removed 7 bases from V and 0 bases from J, with 13 bases in between. Per the germline V gene, CDR1 is MNHEY and CDR2 is SVGEGT. Here the CDR3 reads CASTRTAASGANVLTF. The CDR3 DNA sequence: TGTGCCAGCACCAGGACAGCCGCCTCTGGGGCCAACGTCCTGACTTTC.

The chain couples TRBV4-1 to TRBJ2-1; no clear D gene. Germline lookup yields CDR1 MGHRA and CDR2 YSYEKL. The V end was cut by 4 bases, the J end by 6 bases, with 10 bases between. This CDR3 spans 13 amino acids. CDR3 residues: CASSPPISNEQFF. CDR3 DNA: TGCGCCAGCAGCCCCCCCATTAGCAATGAGCAGTTCTTC.

CDR3 DNA sequence: TGTGCCAGCAGCGTAGGGGGGTGGGGAAACGAGCAGTACTTC. The encoded protein is CASSVGGWGNEQYF. This chain joins TRBV9 and TRBJ2-7; tentatively, D is TRBD1 or TRBD2 (5 bases each). The ends were cut back, 0 bases at V and 5 bases at J, with 12 bases in the middle. The germline CDR1 and CDR2 sequences are SGDLS and YYNGEE. CDR3 length: 14 amino acids.

Notes on this clonotype: A much more abundant neighbour one base away suggests this may be a read error. The conserved closing phenylalanine or tryptophan is absent in this CDR3, likely reflecting a read error. CDR3 sequence reads: CASSLSGGAVNEQFY. CDR3 nucleotides: TGTGCCAGCAGCTTATCGGGGGGGGCCGTAAATGAGCAGTTCTAC. The chain is built from TRBV7-3 and TRBJ2-1, with 8 nucleotides matching TRBD2. Germline values: CDR1 SGHTA, CDR2 FQGTGA. V trimming: 2 bases; J trimming: 7 bases; junction bases outside the gene matches: 7. CDR3 length: 15 residues.

This clonotype appeared a few times. V usage is TRBV25-1 and J usage is TRBJ1-1; D remains unclear. From germline, CDR1 is MGHDK and CDR2 SYGVNS. This CDR3 contains 13 residues. V shed 1 base and J shed 8 bases, with 11 bases lying between them. This chain's CDR3 is CASSESPGAEAFF. The CDR3 nucleotides read TGTGCCAGCAGTGAATCGCCAGGCGCGGAAGCTTTCTTT.

Notes on this clonotype: Possible read error: a much larger clone is one base away. The chain is built from TRBV7-6 and TRBJ2-1, with 10 positions matching TRBD2. The CDR3 has 16 residues. Germline CDR1 reads SGHVS; CDR2 reads FNYEAQ. As DNA, the CDR3 is TGTGACAGCAGCTTAGCGCTAGCGGGGGACTACAATGAGCAGTTCTTC. Translation gives CDSSLALAGDYNEQFF.

This clonotype was detected many times. V is TRBV10-3 and J is TRBJ2-2; D possibly uses TRBD1 or TRBD2 (5 bases each). Germline V CDR1 and CDR2: ENHRY, SYGVKD. The V end was cut by 2 bases, the J end by 6 bases, with 13 bases between. There are 15 residues in the CDR3. CDR3 bases: TGTGCCATCAGTGAGACGGGGACCGGGGCCGGGGAGCTGTTTTTT. Protein: CAISETGTGAGELFF.

This clonotype was detected a few times. This chain joins TRBV14 and TRBJ1-1; TRBD1 might be the D (5 bases). Trimming pared 0 bases from V and 1 base from J, leaving 12 bases between. The CDR3 runs 16 residues. The germline V gene has CDR1 SGHDN and CDR2 FVKESK. This CDR3 reads CASSQDGEGTNTEAFF. CDR3 sequence (DNA): TGTGCCAGCAGCCAAGACGGGGAGGGGACGAACACTGAAGCTTTCTTT.

This clonotype came up many times. This chain uses TRBV7-2 with TRBJ2-4, with 8 bases identical to TRBD2. CDR1 and CDR2 (germline): SGHTA, FQGNSA. The junction had 2 bases not matched to a gene; V was cut back by 7 bases and J by 0 bases. The length of the CDR3 is 14 residues. In DNA form, the CDR3 reads TGTGCCAGCACCGCGGGGGGAGCCAAAAACATTCAGTACTTC. Its protein product is CASTAGGAKNIQYF. The full variable domain, in which reference TRBV7-2 and TRBJ2-4 provide the parts outside the CDR3, is GAGVSQSPSNKVTEKGKDVELRCDPISGHTALYWYRQSLGQGLEFLIYFQGNSAPDKSGLPSDRFSAERTGGSVSTLTIQRTQQEDSAVYLCASTAGGAKNIQYFGAGTRLSVL.

This clonotype was seen ten or more times. This chain connects TRBV7-6 to TRBJ1-1; D is perhaps TRBD1 (5 bases). V was cut by 4 bases and J by 5 bases, with 11 bases left in between. Germline V gene lookup returns CDR1 SGHVS and CDR2 FNYEAQ. There are 13 residues in the CDR3. CDR3 nucleotides: TGTGCCAGCAGCTCGGGACCGGGTACTGAAGCTTTCTTT. Protein product: CASSSGPGTEAFF.

Concerning this clonotype itself: A much more abundant neighbour one base away suggests this may be a read error. The CDR3 sequence: CASRGQVTDMQYF. The DNA of the CDR3 is TGTGCCAGCAGGGGACAGGTCACAGATATGCAGTATTTT. This chain connects TRBV12-3 or TRBV12-4 to TRBJ2-3, with 8 bases that match TRBD1. The CDR3 loop spans 13 amino acids.